This T cell receptor beta chain was identified during a study of blood T cell repertoires in COVID-19. Study in general: Acute-phase and convalescent COVID-19 samples originated in the United States, Italy and Spain.

Trimming shortened V by 5 bases and J by 4 bases, and 11 bases separated the two germline ends. Germline CDR1 SGHTA, CDR2 FQGNSA. CDR3 size: 13 residues. This clone appeared once. Profiling relied on immunoSEQ multiplex PCR, and the TCRdb table lists in-frame clones only, not all of them. The sample yields a few hundred thousand clones, about 90% seen once. This receptor was obtained from a woman younger than 45 who had recovered from COVID-19. The genes are TRBV7-2 and TRBJ1-1; the D gene is possibly TRBD1 (6 bases). Sequencing was done on a sample of PBMCs or T cells enriched from blood (not recorded which). CDR3 residues: CASSLGQFTEAFF. CDR3 nucleotides: TGTGCCAGCAGCCTCGGACAGTTCACTGAAGCTTTCTTT.